Listed below are T cell receptor beta chains from one sample, sequenced in a study of blood T cell repertoires in COVID-19. Sequencing used immunoSEQ multiplex PCR; TCRdb keeps in-frame clones, though not all of them. The sample contains about 350,000 clones, 86% of which appear only once. The sample comprised peripheral blood. The receptor source for this set is a woman aged 55 to 70 with COVID-19, enrolled during active disease. Both conserved end residues are part of each CDR3. D genes are given only for firm matches. The listing skips clone size in some rows; elsewhere it reads once, few, many or a size class.

CDR3 length	clone size	D gene	J gene	V gene	CDR3 DNA	CDR3 protein
16	-	TRBD2	TRBJ2-1	TRBV13	TGTGCCAGCAGCTCCCTGACTAGCGGGGTGGGTGATGAGCAGTTCTTC	CASSSLTSGVGDEQFF
17	-	TRBD1	TRBJ1-1	TRBV10-3	TGTGCCATCAGTGAGTCGACACTCGACAGGGGGTGGACTGAAGCTTTCTTT	CAISESTLDRGWTEAFF
17	-	-	TRBJ1-2	TRBV4-2	TGTGCCAGCAGCCAATTTCTAGGCGCCGACTCCAACTATGGCTACACCTTC	CASSQFLGADSNYGYTF
14	-	TRBD1	TRBJ2-7	TRBV11-2	TGTGCCAGCAGCCCACCGGGACAGTCCTACGAGCAGTACTTC	CASSPPGQSYEQYF
17	-	-	TRBJ1-5	TRBV4-1	TGCGCCAGCAGCCAAGTCCATACAGGGCCCGTGGAGCAGCCCCAGCATTTT	CASSQVHTGPVEQPQHF
13	-	-	TRBJ2-4	TRBV4-1	TGCGCCAGCAGCCAAGGCAAGGGGGACATTCAGTACTTC	CASSQGKGDIQYF
12	-	-	TRBJ2-5	TRBV11-2	TGTGCCAGCAGTTCAGGGTCGGAGACCCAGTACTTC	CASSSGSETQYF
15	-	-	TRBJ2-6	TRBV7-3	TGTGCCAGCAGCCTCAGGGGCTCTGGGGCCAACGTCCTGACTTTC	CASSLRGSGANVLTF
14	-	TRBD1	TRBJ2-3	TRBV12-5	TGTGCTAGTGGCAAGGGGGACAGTAGAGATACGCAGTATTTT	CASGKGDSRDTQYF
14	-	-	TRBJ1-2	TRBV4-3	TGCGCCAGCAGCCAAGAAGTCAGGTTGTATGGCTACACCTTC	CASSQEVRLYGYTF
14	-	-	TRBJ2-2	TRBV3-1/TRBV3-2	TGTGCCAGCAGGCCGGGACTTAACACCGGGGAGCTGTTTTTT	CASRPGLNTGELFF
16	-	-	TRBJ2-1	TRBV9	TGTGCCAGCAGCTATGGTCTCGGGAGCTCCTACAATGAGCAGTTCTTC	CASSYGLGSSYNEQFF
12	-	-	TRBJ2-3	TRBV7-8	TGTGCCAGCAGCCCAAACACAGATACGCAGTATTTT	CASSPNTDTQYF
15	-	TRBD1	TRBJ2-1	TRBV4-3	TGCGCCAGCAGCCTAACGGGACAGTCTTACAATGAGCAGTTCTTC	CASSLTGQSYNEQFF
14	-	TRBD1	TRBJ1-1	TRBV6-6	TGTGCCAGCAGTCCCGCGACAGGGGTCACTGAAGCTTTCTTT	CASSPATGVTEAFF
15	-	-	TRBJ1-2	TRBV7-9	TGTGCCAGCAGCCCCCCTGGGGCGGCGAACTATGGCTACACCTTC	CASSPPGAANYGYTF
14	once	TRBD1	TRBJ1-1	TRBV7-2	TGTGCCAGCAGACCCGGGACAGCAATTCCCCGGGCTTTCTTT	CASRPGTAIPRAFF
15	-	-	TRBJ2-5	TRBV24-1	TGTGCCACCAGTGATCCTCGGACTAATATGGGGACCCAGTACTTC	CATSDPRTNMGTQYF
17	-	-	TRBJ1-6	TRBV7-3	TGTGCCAGCAGCTTTGATCAACTCAAACGACGGGATTCACCCCTCCACTTT	CASSFDQLKRRDSPLHF
15	-	-	TRBJ2-3	TRBV19	TGTGCCAGTAGCCCTAGGCCATTTTCCCTAGATACGCAGTATTTT	CASSPRPFSLDTQYF
13	-	-	TRBJ1-1	TRBV10-3	TGTGCCATCAAACGGGACATGAACACTGAAGCTTTCTTT	CAIKRDMNTEAFF
16	once	TRBD1	TRBJ1-2	TRBV27	TGTGCCAGCAGTTTATCGTGGAGGGGGCAGAACTATGGCTACACCTTC	CASSLSWRGQNYGYTF
16	-	-	TRBJ2-1	TRBV11-2	TGTGCCAGCAGCCCCCGCGTCAGGATGCTTAGGAATGAGCAGTTCTTC	CASSPRVRMLRNEQFF
15	once	TRBD1	TRBJ2-7	TRBV4-1	TGCGCCAGCAGCCACGCCGGGACAGGGGGTTACGAGCAGTACTTC	CASSHAGTGGYEQYF
14	-	TRBD1	TRBJ1-2	TRBV7-2	TGTGCCAGCAGCCCGGGACAGGGGGACTATGGCTACACCTTC	CASSPGQGDYGYTF
13	-	-	TRBJ2-1	TRBV5-1	TGCGCCAGCAGCTTGTCGGCCTACAATGAGCAGTTCTTC	CASSLSAYNEQFF
16	-	-	TRBJ2-7	TRBV4-1	TGCGCCAGCAGCCAAGATATGGCAGGGATGTCCTACGAGCAGTACTTC	CASSQDMAGMSYEQYF
15	-	-	TRBJ2-1	TRBV10-3	TGTGCCATCAGTGGGATGGGGAGCTCCTACAATGAGCAGTTCTTC	CAISGMGSSYNEQFF
11	-	-	TRBJ1-2	TRBV6-5	TGTGCCAGCAAGGAGAACTATGGCTACACCTTC	CASKENYGYTF
15	-	-	TRBJ2-7	TRBV9	TGTGCCAGCAGCGTAGAGACCGGGTCGGAATACGAGCAGTACTTC	CASSVETGSEYEQYF
15	once	TRBD2	TRBJ2-2	TRBV6-5	TGTGCCAGCAGTTCTAGCGGGGGGGCCGTCGGGGAGCTGTTTTTT	CASSSSGGAVGELFF
12	-	-	TRBJ2-1	TRBV9	TGTGCCAGCAGCGGAGGGTACAATGAGCAGTTCTTC	CASSGGYNEQFF
14	-	-	TRBJ2-3	TRBV18	TGTGCCAGCTCACCGGACTGGGAGGCAGATACGCAGTATTTT	CASSPDWEADTQYF
15	-	TRBD2	TRBJ2-1	TRBV4-2	TGTGCCAGCAGCCAAGAGGTAGCGGGGAGAAATGAGCAGTTCTTC	CASSQEVAGRNEQFF
16	-	-	TRBJ2-2	TRBV5-1	TGCGCCAGCAGCGCCGCAGGGGCCCGCAGGACCGGGGAGCTGTTTTTT	CASSAAGARRTGELFF
14	-	TRBD1	TRBJ1-1	TRBV4-1	TGCGCCAGCAGCCAAGCGGGAACAGGGGGGGAAGCTTTCTTT	CASSQAGTGGEAFF
17	-	TRBD1	TRBJ1-2	TRBV4-3	TGCGCCAGCAGCCAAGATGGACAGGGACTAATAAACTATGGCTACACCTTC	CASSQDGQGLINYGYTF